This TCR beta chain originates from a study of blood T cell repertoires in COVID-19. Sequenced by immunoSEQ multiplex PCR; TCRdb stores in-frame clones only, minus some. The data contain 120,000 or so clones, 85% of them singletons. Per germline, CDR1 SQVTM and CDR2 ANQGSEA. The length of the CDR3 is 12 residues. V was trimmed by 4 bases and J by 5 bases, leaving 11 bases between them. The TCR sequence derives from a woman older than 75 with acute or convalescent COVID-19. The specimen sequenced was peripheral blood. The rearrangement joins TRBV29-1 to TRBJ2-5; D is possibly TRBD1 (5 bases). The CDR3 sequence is CSVGVKGETQYF. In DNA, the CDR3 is TGCAGCGTTGGGGTAAAGGGGGAGACCCAGTACTTC.